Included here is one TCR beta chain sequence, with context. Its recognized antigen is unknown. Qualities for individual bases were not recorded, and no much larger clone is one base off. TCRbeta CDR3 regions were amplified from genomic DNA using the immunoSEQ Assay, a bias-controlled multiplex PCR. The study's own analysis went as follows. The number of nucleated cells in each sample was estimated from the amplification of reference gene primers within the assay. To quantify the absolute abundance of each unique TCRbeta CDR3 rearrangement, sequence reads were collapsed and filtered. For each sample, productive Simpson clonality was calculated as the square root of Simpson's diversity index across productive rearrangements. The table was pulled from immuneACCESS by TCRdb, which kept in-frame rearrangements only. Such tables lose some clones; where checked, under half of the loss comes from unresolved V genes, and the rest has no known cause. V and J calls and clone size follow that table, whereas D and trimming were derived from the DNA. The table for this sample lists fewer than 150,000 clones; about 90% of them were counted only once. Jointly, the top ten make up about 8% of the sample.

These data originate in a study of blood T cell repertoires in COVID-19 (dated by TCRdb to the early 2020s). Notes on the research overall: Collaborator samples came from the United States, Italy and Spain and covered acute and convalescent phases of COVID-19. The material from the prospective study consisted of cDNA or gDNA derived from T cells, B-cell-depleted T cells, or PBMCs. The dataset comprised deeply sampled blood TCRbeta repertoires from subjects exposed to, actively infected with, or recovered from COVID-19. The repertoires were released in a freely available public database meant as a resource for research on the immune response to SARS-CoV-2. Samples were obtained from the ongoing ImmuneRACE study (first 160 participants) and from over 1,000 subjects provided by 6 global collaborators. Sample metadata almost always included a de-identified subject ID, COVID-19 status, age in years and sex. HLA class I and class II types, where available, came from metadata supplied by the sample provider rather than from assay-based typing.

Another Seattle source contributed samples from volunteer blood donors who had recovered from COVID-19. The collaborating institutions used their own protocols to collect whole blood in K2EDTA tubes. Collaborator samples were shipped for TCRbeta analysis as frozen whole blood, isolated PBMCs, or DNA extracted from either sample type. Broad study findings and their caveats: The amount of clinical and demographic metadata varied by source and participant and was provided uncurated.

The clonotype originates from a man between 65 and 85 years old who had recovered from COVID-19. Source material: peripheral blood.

The DNA is TGTGCCAGCACCTCAGGGCCTGGAAACACCATATATTTT. This yields the protein CASTSGPGNTIYF. The rearranged segments are TRBV9 and TRBJ1-3, with a tentative D gene TRBD1 over 5 matching bases. Looking up the germline V gene yields CDR1 SGDLS and CDR2 YYNGEE. Inclusive of the bounding cysteine and phenylalanine, the CDR3 is 13 residues long. Of all the DNA, just the CDR3 is kept, 39 bases in frame from base 1. Relative to germline, V is 6 bases shorter and J is 2 bases shorter, with 9 bases between their ends.